Shown below are 16 T cell receptor beta chains from a single sample sequenced in a study of CD8 T cells in Susac syndrome. Random-hexamer reverse transcription was applied to about 0.45 to 1 ug RNA. MiXCR, applied by TCRdb to the immunoSEQ multiplex PCR reads, yields one record per CDR3 protein. There are 210,000 or so distinct CDR3 sequences in the sample; 85% to 95% occur only once, and 0.15% to 0.2% lies in the top ten. The sequenced material came from CD4+ T cells from PBMCs. The source is a human donor with Susac syndrome.

This clonotype was seen a few times. V and J are TRBV5-4 and TRBJ2-7, with no clear D. V was clipped by 0 bases and J by 5 bases, with 6 bases between them. The length of the CDR3 is 12 residues. Per the germline V gene, CDR1 is SGHNT and CDR2 is YYREEE (reference sequence). The CDR3, as DNA: TGTGCCAGCAGCTTGGACCGGGACGAGCAGTACTTC. Protein product: CASSLDRDEQYF.

This clonotype was detected a few times. CDR3 nucleotides: TGTGCCAGCACCCGGGACAGGGACTACAATGAGCAGTTCTTC. Protein product: CASTRDRDYNEQFF. The genes are TRBV6-1 and TRBJ2-1; 9 positions agree with TRBD1. Germline loops: CDR1 MNHNS, CDR2 SASEGT. V lost 7 bases, J lost 3 bases, and 4 bases stayed unmatched. The CDR3 sequence is 14 residues long.

This clonotype was counted once. V is TRBV7-8 and J is TRBJ1-4; D gene ambiguous. Looked up from germline, CDR1 is SGHVS and CDR2 is FQNEAQ. CDR3 length equals 16 residues. V dropped 2 bases and J dropped 3 bases, with 13 bases sitting between them. Here the CDR3 reads CASSLNPQQANEKLFF. The CDR3 coding sequence is TGTGCCAGCAGCTTAAATCCCCAGCAGGCTAATGAAAAACTGTTTTTT. Together with reference TRBV7-8 and TRBJ1-4, the CDR3 gives the full variable domain: GAGVSQSPRYKVAKRGQDVALRCDPISGHVSLFWYQQALGQGPEFLTYFQNEAQLDKSGLPSDRFFAERPEGSVSTLKIQRTQQEDSAVYLCASSLNPQQANEKLFFGSGTQLSVL.

This clonotype was counted once. The chain couples TRBV5-1 to TRBJ2-5; D remains unclear. The CDR3 covers 14 residues. Per the germline V gene, CDR1 is SGHRS and CDR2 is YFSETQ. V lost 3 bases and J lost 4, with 13 bases in between. DNA for the CDR3: TGCGCCAGCAGCTCTACTACGACTGGAGAGACCCAGTACTTC. Its translation: CASSSTTTGETQYF.

The chain combines TRBV6-2 or TRBV6-3 with TRBJ1-6, with a tentative D call TRBD1 (5 bases). Germline V gene data show CDR1 as MNHEY and CDR2 as SVGEGT. The CDR3 spans 14 residues. Trimming left V 10 bases short and J 5 bases short, with 15 bases between. The DNA of the CDR3 is TGTGCCACGGGACGACATTCGAATAATTCACCCCTCCACTTT. As protein: CATGRHSNNSPLHF.

This clonotype has only one observation. V is TRBV28 and J is TRBJ2-7, with 8 nucleotides matching TRBD1. Germline loops: CDR1 MDHEN, CDR2 SYDVKM. Unmatched junction bases numbered 8, after V lost 4 bases and J lost 3 bases. This CDR3 spans 15 amino acids. As DNA, the CDR3 is TGTGCCAGCAGTTCTTTCCCCAGGGGGCTCTACGAGCAGTACTTC. It is translated as CASSSFPRGLYEQYF.

This rearrangement joins TRBV24-1 to TRBJ2-1; TRBD1 might be the D (6 bases). The CDR3 is 14 amino acids. CDR1 is KGHDR, CDR2 SFDVKD, per germline. The ends were cut back, 5 bases at V and 5 bases at J, with 12 bases in the middle. CDR3 loop: CATSAGTWNNEQFF. In nucleotides, the CDR3 is TGTGCCACCAGTGCCGGGACATGGAACAATGAGCAGTTCTTC.

V usage is TRBV11-2 and J usage is TRBJ1-2; the D gene is possibly TRBD1 (5 bases). The CDR3 runs to 15 residues. The V end was cut by 5 bases, the J end by 4 bases, with 17 bases between. Germline V gives CDR1 SGHAT, CDR2 FQNNGV. The CDR3 coding sequence is TGTGCCAGCAGCCACTACAAACAGGCTTCCTATGGCTACACCTTC. Amino acid sequence: CASSHYKQASYGYTF.

The genes are TRBV12-3 or TRBV12-4 and TRBJ1-2; TRBD1 matches 9 bases. The trim removed 5 bases at V and 4 bases at J, leaving 11 bases unmatched. The CDR3 spans 16 residues. CDR3 bases: TGTGCCAGCAGTCCACGCACAGGGGGCGCGGGCTATGGCTACACCTTC. Translating it yields CASSPRTGGAGYGYTF.

The CDR3 loop is CASSYPGGDRYNEQFF. The CDR3 nucleotides are TGTGCCAGCAGTTACCCCGGGGGGGACCGCTACAATGAGCAGTTCTTC. The genes are TRBV7-2 and TRBJ2-1, with 8 nucleotides matching TRBD2. Germline loops: CDR1 SGHTA, CDR2 FQGNSA. V shed 6 bases and J 3 bases; nucleotides not matched to a gene: 10. CDR3 length: 16 amino acids.

The rearrangement uses TRBV21-1 and TRBJ1-1. TRBV21-1 has pseudogene status. The CDR3 has 17 amino acids. CDR3 coding DNA: TGTGCCAGCAGCCCTCCTCTCCCGCGGGGTCAGGGCACTGAAGCTTTCTTT. Protein product: CASSPPLPRGQGTEAFF.

The chain employs TRBV6-5 and TRBJ1-5; no clear D. The CDR3 contains 14 residues. From germline, CDR1 is MNHEY and CDR2 SVGAGI. Trimming shortened V by 6 bases and J by 6 bases, and 15 bases separated the two germline ends. The CDR3 spells CASRPDGLLQPQHF. Written as DNA, the CDR3 is TGTGCCAGCAGGCCTGACGGACTCCTTCAGCCCCAGCATTTT.

The chain has TRBV30 and TRBJ1-2; D call uncertain. Germline V lookup: CDR1 GTSNPN, CDR2 SVGIG (reference sequence). Trimming stripped 4 bases from V and 4 bases from J, with 7 bases between. The CDR3 has 11 amino acids. The CDR3: CAWKPGYGYTF. DNA of the CDR3: TGTGCCTGGAAGCCTGGCTATGGCTACACCTTC.

This chain links TRBV21-1 with TRBJ2-2. TRBV21-1 is assigned pseudogene status. The CDR3 consists of 12 residues. Here the CDR3 DNA reads TGTGCCAGCAGAGTTTACACCGGGGAGCTGTTTTTT. Its protein is CASRVYTGELFF.

The chain has TRBV20-1 and TRBJ2-7; TRBD2 is a possible D gene (6 bases). The germline CDR1 and CDR2 sequences are DFQATT and SNEGSKA (reference sequence). The CDR3 runs 13 residues. Trimming left V 5 bases short and J 6 bases short, with 17 bases between. The CDR3 nucleotides are TGCAGTGCTGCCTGGGGGGACCCACCCGAGCAGTACTTC. This encodes CSAAWGDPPEQYF.

This chain joins TRBV6-5 and TRBJ2-5, with a tentative D call TRBD2 (5 bases). Trimming took 7 bases from V and 1 from J, leaving 16 bases between them. CDR3 length: 15 residues. Germline V gene sequence: CDR1 MNHEY, CDR2 SVGAGI. The CDR3 DNA sequence: TGTGCCAGCAAAAAGGTCCTTAGCGTCCAAGAGACCCAGTACTTC. Protein: CASKKVLSVQETQYF.